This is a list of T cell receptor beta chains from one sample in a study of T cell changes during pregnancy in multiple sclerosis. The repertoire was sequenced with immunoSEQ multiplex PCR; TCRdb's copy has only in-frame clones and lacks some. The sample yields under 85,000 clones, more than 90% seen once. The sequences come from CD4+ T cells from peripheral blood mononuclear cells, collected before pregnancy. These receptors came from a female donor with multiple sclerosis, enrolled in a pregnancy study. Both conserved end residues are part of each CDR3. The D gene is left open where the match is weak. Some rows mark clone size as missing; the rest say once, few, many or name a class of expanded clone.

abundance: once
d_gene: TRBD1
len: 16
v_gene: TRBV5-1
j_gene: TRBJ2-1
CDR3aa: CASSVAGDSSYNEQFF
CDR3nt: TGCGCCAGCAGCGTCGCTGGGGACAGCTCCTACAATGAGCAGTTCTTC

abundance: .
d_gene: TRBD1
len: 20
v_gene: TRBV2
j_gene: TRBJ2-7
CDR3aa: CASSEALPGFMGQGNYEQYF
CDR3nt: TGTGCCAGCAGTGAAGCGCTTCCGGGGTTTATGGGACAGGGAAATTACGAGCAGTACTTC

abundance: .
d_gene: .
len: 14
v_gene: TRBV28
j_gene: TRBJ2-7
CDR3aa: CASTSPGSSYEQYF
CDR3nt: TGTGCCAGCACGTCGCCCGGGTCAAGCTACGAGCAGTACTTC

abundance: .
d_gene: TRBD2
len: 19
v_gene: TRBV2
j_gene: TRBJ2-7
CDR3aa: CASSAPGTSGGRGTYEQYF
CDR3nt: TGTGCCAGCAGCGCACCCGGGACTAGCGGGGGGCGGGGGACCTACGAGCAGTACTTC

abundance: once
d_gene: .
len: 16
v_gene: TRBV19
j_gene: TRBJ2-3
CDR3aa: CASSIRAGISTDTQYF
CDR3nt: TGTGCCAGTAGTATCAGAGCGGGTATTAGCACAGATACGCAGTATTTT

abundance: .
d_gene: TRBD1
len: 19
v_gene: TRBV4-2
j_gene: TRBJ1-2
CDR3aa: CASSQARTGVDRGRHGYTF
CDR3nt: TGTGCCAGCAGCCAAGCACGAACCGGGGTAGACAGGGGGAGGCATGGCTACACCTTC

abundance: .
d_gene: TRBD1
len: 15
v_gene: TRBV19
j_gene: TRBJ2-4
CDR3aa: CASSLTSQGTNIQYF
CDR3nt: TGTGCCAGTAGTCTCACTTCACAGGGGACAAACATTCAGTACTTC

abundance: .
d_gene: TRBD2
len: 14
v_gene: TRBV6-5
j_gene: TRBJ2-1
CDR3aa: CASSRTRPYNEQFF
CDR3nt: TGTGCCAGCAGTCGGACTAGGCCTTACAATGAGCAGTTCTTC

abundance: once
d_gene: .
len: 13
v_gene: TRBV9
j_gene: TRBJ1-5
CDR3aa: CASSAGGRQPQHF
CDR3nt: TGTGCCAGCAGCGCCGGAGGTCGTCAGCCCCAGCATTTT

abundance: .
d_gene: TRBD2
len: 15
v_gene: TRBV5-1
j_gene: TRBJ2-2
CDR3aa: CASSLYLAGAGELFF
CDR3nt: TGCGCCAGCAGCTTGTACCTAGCGGGGGCCGGGGAGCTGTTTTTT

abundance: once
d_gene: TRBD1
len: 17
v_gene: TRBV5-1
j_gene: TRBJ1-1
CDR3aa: CASSPNPTGGAFTEAFF
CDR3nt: TGCGCCAGCAGCCCGAACCCGACAGGGGGCGCATTCACTGAAGCTTTCTTT

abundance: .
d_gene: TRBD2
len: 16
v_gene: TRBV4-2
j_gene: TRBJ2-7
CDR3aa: CASSQEGTSGPYEQYF
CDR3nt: TGTGCCAGCAGCCAAGAGGGGACTAGCGGCCCCTACGAGCAGTACTTC

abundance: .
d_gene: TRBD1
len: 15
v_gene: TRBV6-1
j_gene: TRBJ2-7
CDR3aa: CASSGVGGRVDEQYF
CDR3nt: TGTGCCAGCAGTGGCGTAGGGGGCAGGGTGGACGAGCAGTACTTC

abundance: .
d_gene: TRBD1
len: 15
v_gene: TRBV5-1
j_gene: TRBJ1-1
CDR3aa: CASSPGQGMNTEAFF
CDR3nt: TGCGCCAGCAGCCCTGGACAGGGGATGAACACTGAAGCTTTCTTT

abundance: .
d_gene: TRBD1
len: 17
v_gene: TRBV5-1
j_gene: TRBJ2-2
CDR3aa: CASSLGSTGQRTGELFF
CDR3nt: TGCGCCAGCAGCTTGGGATCCACGGGACAGCGGACCGGGGAGCTGTTTTTT

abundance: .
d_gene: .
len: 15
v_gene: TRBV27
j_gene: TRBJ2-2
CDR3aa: CASNQDRLRTGELFF
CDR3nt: TGTGCCAGCAACCAAGACAGGTTAAGGACCGGGGAGCTGTTTTTT

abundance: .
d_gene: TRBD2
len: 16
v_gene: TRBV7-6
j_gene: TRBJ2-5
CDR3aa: CASDTSGGPGGETQYF
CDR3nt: TGTGCCAGCGATACTAGCGGGGGGCCCGGGGGAGAGACCCAGTACTTC